Sequencing of this T cell receptor (beta chain) was carried out in a study of T cell responses to AZD1222 COVID-19 vaccine. The study's findings and limits: Most donors were white British and more were female, and clonal diversity was possibly underestimated.

CDR3 length: 16 amino acids. CDR1 and CDR2 (germline): LNHDA, SQIVND (reference sequence). V was trimmed by 5 bases and J by 1 base, leaving 15 bases between them. Comments on this clone: Its antigen is not known.

Sequencing was performed with immunoSEQ multiplex PCR; in TCRdb, only in-frame clones are kept and a portion is missing. The data hold some 180,000 clones, with approximately 92% observed a single time. The specimen comprised peripheral blood, sampled on day 0 of AZD1222 vaccination. V usage is TRBV19 and J usage is TRBJ1-5; weak D call: TRBD1 (6 bases). The sequence was collected from an adult in good health. CDR3 nucleotide sequence: TGTGCCAGTAGTCCCCGAGGGGGTAGGAGCAATCAGCCCCAGCATTTT. Translation gives CASSPRGGRSNQPQHF.